These 27 T cell receptor beta chains were all obtained from the same sample, sequenced in a study of response to subunit inactivated influenza vaccine (dated by TCRdb to 2017 to 2018). The library was made by RT-PCR. The run used an Illumina HiSeq 2500. The public reads were reanalyzed by TCRdb: fastp trimming at Q25, MiXCR alignment, in-frame beta chains only. Merged by CDR3 protein, the rows form single entries marked with the most common genes and DNA. This sample lists 450,000 to 600,000 distinct CDR3 sequences; 16% were detected once. The ten largest clonotypes hold less than 4% of the sample. The sample here was CD4+ T cells sorted from PBMCs, taken around 25 months after vaccination. The receptors were gathered from a man in his fifties or sixties who received an inactivated influenza vaccine. Donor details come from another sample of the same person, matched by shared clones.

CDR3 sequence (DNA): TGTGCCAGCAGTTCGCCACTGACGAACTCTGGAAACACCATATATTTT. Translated: CASSSPLTNSGNTIYF. The chain has TRBV12-3 or TRBV12-4 and TRBJ1-3; D gene uncertain. The CDR3 contains 16 residues. V lost 4 bases and J 0 bases, leaving 13 bases between the germline ends.

This clonotype was recorded many times. This chain joins TRBV2 and TRBJ2-5, with 8 positions matching TRBD1. The CDR3 sequence is 12 residues long. Germline loops: CDR1 SNHLY, CDR2 FYNNEI. J was trimmed by 5 bases and V by 4 bases; bases with no gene match: 0. CDR3 in DNA: TGTGCCAGCAGTGGACAGGGGGAGACCCAGTACTTC. Amino acid sequence: CASSGQGETQYF.

This chain connects TRBV6-2 or TRBV6-3 to TRBJ2-7; TRBD1 is a possible D gene (5 bases). In germline, CDR1 is MNHEY, CDR2 SVGEGT. Trimming stripped 0 bases from V and 8 bases from J, with 8 bases between. The CDR3 has 12 residues. The CDR3 reads CASSYSTDKQYF. CDR3 nucleotide sequence: TGTGCCAGCAGTTACTCGACAGATAAGCAGTACTTC.

This clonotype turned up a few times. J is TRBJ1-1 and V is TRBV12-3 or TRBV12-4, with 10 bases identical to TRBD1. Germline trimming cut 8 bases from V and 5 bases from J; bases unmatched to any gene: 8. The CDR3 spans 14 residues. For the CDR3, the DNA is TGTGCCAGCGCGGGACAGGGGAGAAGTACTGAAGCTTTCTTT. Translation gives CASAGQGRSTEAFF.

The J gene is TRBJ1-2, the V gene TRBV7-2, with D perhaps TRBD1 (5 bases). Germline V gene lookup returns CDR1 SGHTA and CDR2 FQGNSA. V was pared by 5 bases and J by 5 bases, with 21 bases between. The CDR3 spans 16 residues. CDR3 sequence (DNA): TGTGCCAGCAGCGTGGATTTGTCGGGGCCACAATATGGCTACACCTTC. Its protein is CASSVDLSGPQYGYTF.

V is TRBV6-1 and J is TRBJ1-5; D is uncertain. CDR1 MNHNS and CDR2 SASEGT come from the germline V gene. V shed 1 base and J shed 4 bases, with 23 bases lying between them. CDR3 size: 19 residues. CDR3 sequence (DNA): TGTGCCAGCAGTGAAGTGAAGTCTTTTGCTCGTACACTTAATCAGCCCCAGCATTTT. This codes for CASSEVKSFARTLNQPQHF.

This clonotype was counted between two and nine times. The chain uses TRBV28 and TRBJ2-7; 15 bases are a match to TRBD2. The CDR3 has 15 amino acids. In germline, CDR1 is MDHEN, CDR2 SYDVKM. J gave up 5 bases and V 6 bases, and 5 bases lay outside the gene matches. The CDR3 reads CASRGTSGRFDEQYF. The CDR3 bases are TGTGCCAGCAGGGGGACTAGCGGGAGGTTCGACGAGCAGTACTTC.

This clonotype was counted a single time. V is TRBV25-1 and J is TRBJ2-1, with 8 bases fitting TRBD2. The CDR3 spans 15 residues. V dropped 3 bases and J dropped 8; count of bases not matched to a gene: 9. Germline V gene lookup returns CDR1 MGHDK and CDR2 SYGVNS. The CDR3 sequence is CASSETGGPMHEQFF. CDR3 coding DNA: TGTGCCAGCAGTGAGACGGGAGGGCCTATGCATGAGCAGTTCTTC.

This chain joins TRBV4-2 and TRBJ2-1; 10 bases are a match to TRBD2. CDR3 size: 16 residues. Trimming cost V 0 bases and J 8 bases; bases outside gene matches: 7. The germline gives CDR1 LGHNA, CDR2 YNFKEQ. The CDR3, as DNA: TGTGCCAGCAGCCAAGAAGGCCGAGCGGGGGGGCATGAGCAGTTCTTC. This sequence encodes CASSQEGRAGGHEQFF.

The V call is TRBV20-1, the J call TRBJ2-2; tentative D call: TRBD2 (6 bases). V was trimmed by 3 bases and J by 5 bases, leaving 16 bases between them. The CDR3 spans 15 residues. Germline V gene lookup returns CDR1 DFQATT and CDR2 SNEGSKA (reference sequence). The DNA for the CDR3 is TGCAGTGCTAGGGTCGGAGGGTGGGATACCGGGGAGCTGTTTTTT. Protein: CSARVGGWDTGELFF.

The chain joins TRBV6-1 to TRBJ1-2, with D possibly being TRBD1 (5 bases). The CDR3 consists of 16 residues. Germline lookup yields CDR1 MNHNS and CDR2 SASEGT. The V gene lost 2 bases and the J gene lost 3 bases, with 16 bases spanning the gap. In DNA form, the CDR3 reads TGTGCCAGCAGTGAAAGAGGGGCAGGATGGGACTATGGCTACACCTTC. This translates into CASSERGAGWDYGYTF.

The rearrangement links TRBV9 to TRBJ2-3; D unclear. Germline CDR1 and CDR2: SGDLS and YYNGEE. The CDR3 spans 14 residues. Trimming took 7 bases from V and 2 from J, leaving 14 bases between them. The CDR3 sequence is CASSIASNTDTQYF. The CDR3 coding sequence is TGTGCCAGCTCAATAGCATCCAACACAGATACGCAGTATTTT.

This clonotype was seen a few times. This chain joins TRBV11-2 and TRBJ2-2; D possibly corresponds to TRBD2 (6 bases). Germline V lookup: CDR1 SGHAT, CDR2 FQNNGV. The CDR3 is 16 amino acids. V gave up 6 bases and J gave up 8 bases, with 22 bases separating them. This CDR3 is CASRPLAAARIGELFF. The DNA for the CDR3 is TGTGCCAGCAGGCCACTAGCTGCGGCGCGGATAGGGGAGCTGTTTTTT. Full variable domain (remainder filled in from reference TRBV11-2 and TRBJ2-2): EAGVAQSPRYKIIEKRQSVAFWCNPISGHATLYWYQQILGQGPKLLIQFQNNGVVDDSQLPKDRFSAERLKGVDSTLKIQPAKLEDSAVYLCASRPLAAARIGELFFGEGSRLTVL.

This clonotype was seen repeatedly, ten times or more. The rearrangement links TRBV20-1 to TRBJ2-3; 10 positions agree with TRBD2. CDR1 is DFQATT, CDR2 SNEGSKA, per germline (reference sequence). This CDR3 region has 16 residues. The junction had 13 bases not matched to a gene; V was cut back by 8 bases and J by 2 bases. The DNA of the CDR3 is TGCAGTTGCTCCTCTAGCGGGAGAGGAAACACAGATACGCAGTATTTT. It yields the protein CSCSSSGRGNTDTQYF.

This clonotype is a singleton in its sample. The V and J genes are TRBV10-3 and TRBJ1-1; D not resolved. The CDR3 covers 15 residues. V was trimmed by 0 bases and J by 1 base, leaving 9 bases between them. Looked up from germline, CDR1 is ENHRY and CDR2 is SYGVKD. CDR3 protein: CAISESEARNTEAFF. The CDR3 DNA follows: TGTGCCATCAGTGAGTCGGAGGCGAGGAACACTGAAGCTTTCTTT.

The V and J genes are TRBV10-3 and TRBJ2-7; 14 nucleotides agree with TRBD2. CDR3 size: 14 residues. Trimming took 7 bases from V and 3 from J; bases not matched to a gene: 2. Germline V gene sequence: CDR1 ENHRY, CDR2 SYGVKD. CDR3 residues: CAITGTSGGYEQYF. DNA of the CDR3: TGTGCCATCACCGGGACTAGCGGGGGCTACGAGCAGTACTTC.

This clonotype was found a few times. The V and J genes are TRBV2 and TRBJ2-4; D possibly corresponds to TRBD1 (5 bases). This CDR3 is built from 17 residues. V lost 2 bases and J 0 bases, leaving 14 bases between the germline ends. Germline CDR1 is SNHLY and CDR2 is FYNNEI. The CDR3, as DNA: TGTGCCAGCAGTGAATCCGCAGGGTGGGGAGCCAAAAACATTCAGTACTTC. This gives the protein CASSESAGWGAKNIQYF.

This clonotype was recorded a few times. This sequence joins TRBV2 and TRBJ2-2, with a tentative D call TRBD2 (5 bases). Germline CDR1 reads SNHLY; CDR2 reads FYNNEI. The CDR3 is made up of 14 amino acids. Trimming removed 10 bases at V and 6 bases at J, with 18 bases between. The DNA for the CDR3 is TGTGCCACGGGCGGCGGGCCCCCCCCCGGGGAGCTGTTTTTT. The encoded protein is CATGGGPPPGELFF.

The chain couples TRBV7-9 to TRBJ2-1, with D possibly matching TRBD2 (6 bases). V lost 5 bases and J 10 bases, leaving 24 bases between the germline ends. This CDR3 has 16 amino acids. Germline V lookup: CDR1 SEHNR, CDR2 FQNEAQ (reference sequence). In DNA, the CDR3 is TGTGCCAGCAGCCACGGCGTTGCGGGAACCCTCATCGAGCAGTTCTTC. Residues: CASSHGVAGTLIEQFF.

This clonotype has only a few counts. The chain employs TRBV20-1 and TRBJ2-2; either TRBD1 or TRBD2 may supply D (5 bases each). This CDR3 comprises 15 residues. Trimming took 5 bases from V and 2 from J, leaving 15 bases between them. Germline CDR1 DFQATT, CDR2 SNEGSKA (reference sequence). CDR3 in DNA: TGCAGTGCTGGGACCGGGACGGCTAACACCGGGGAGCTGTTTTTT. Amino acid sequence: CSAGTGTANTGELFF.

This clonotype was detected only a few times. The chain combines TRBV27 with TRBJ2-1; 8 nucleotides line up with TRBD2. Trimming removed 8 bases from V and 13 bases from J; junction bases left unmatched: 16. Per the germline V gene, CDR1 is MNHEY and CDR2 is SMNVEV (reference sequence). The CDR3 sequence is 14 residues long. The CDR3 sequence: CASSPREGLMEQFF. CDR3 bases: TGTGCCAGCTCGCCCCGGGAGGGCCTCATGGAACAGTTCTTC.

This clonotype has just a few counts. A single base separates this from a much larger clone, so it may be a read error. The chain recombines TRBV10-3 with TRBJ1-1; weak D call: TRBD1 (5 bases). The CDR3 has 13 residues. Germline CDR1 is ENHRY and CDR2 is SYGVKD. V was pared by 4 bases and J by 0 bases, with 6 bases between. In DNA, the CDR3 is TGTGCCATCAGTGGGGACTTGAACACTGAAGCTTTCTTT. This translates into CAISGDLNTEAFF.

This clonotype was seen a few times. The genes are TRBV3-1 and TRBJ2-7, with 7 bases lining up with TRBD1. V was pared by 3 bases and J by 5 bases, with 7 bases of the junction left unmatched. Germline V gives CDR1 LGHDT, CDR2 YNNKEL (reference sequence). The CDR3 has 14 residues. In nucleotides, the CDR3 is TGTGCCAGCAGCCAGACAGGGAGCTTTGACGAGCAGTACTTC. This translates into CASSQTGSFDEQYF.

V and J are TRBV12-3 or TRBV12-4 and TRBJ1-4; the match to TRBD1 covers 12 bases. The CDR3 has 17 residues. Trimming at V came to 6 bases and at J to 3 bases, leaving 8 bases not matched to a gene. The CDR3 sequence is CASSPGTGGSANEKLFF. The CDR3 DNA reads TGTGCCAGCAGCCCCGGGACAGGGGGCTCGGCTAATGAAAAACTGTTTTTT.

This chain links TRBV4-1 with TRBJ2-7, with a possible D match to TRBD1 (6 bases). V shed 1 base and J shed 2 bases, with 15 bases lying between them. This CDR3 has 16 residues. Germline CDR1 MGHRA, CDR2 YSYEKL. DNA for the CDR3: TGCGCCAGCAGCCAAGTTCTGGTGGGGACAACCTACGAGCAGTACTTC. It yields the protein CASSQVLVGTTYEQYF.

Ten or more counts support this clonotype. This rearrangement joins TRBV12-3 or TRBV12-4 to TRBJ1-4; no firm D call. This CDR3 region has 15 residues. The V end was cut by 5 bases, the J end by 7 bases, with 17 bases between. The CDR3 loop is CASSVRGVYSEKLFF. CDR3 nucleotides: TGTGCCAGCAGTGTAAGAGGAGTATATAGTGAAAAACTGTTTTTT.

This clonotype turned up a few times. The chain links TRBV5-1 to TRBJ2-7; D gene ambiguous. Trimming took 1 base from V and 1 from J, leaving 6 bases between them. Looked up from germline, CDR1 is SGHRS and CDR2 is YFSETQ. The length of the CDR3 is 13 residues. CDR3 protein: CASSLSQSYEQYF. The CDR3 DNA is TGCGCCAGCAGCTTGAGCCAATCCTACGAGCAGTACTTC.